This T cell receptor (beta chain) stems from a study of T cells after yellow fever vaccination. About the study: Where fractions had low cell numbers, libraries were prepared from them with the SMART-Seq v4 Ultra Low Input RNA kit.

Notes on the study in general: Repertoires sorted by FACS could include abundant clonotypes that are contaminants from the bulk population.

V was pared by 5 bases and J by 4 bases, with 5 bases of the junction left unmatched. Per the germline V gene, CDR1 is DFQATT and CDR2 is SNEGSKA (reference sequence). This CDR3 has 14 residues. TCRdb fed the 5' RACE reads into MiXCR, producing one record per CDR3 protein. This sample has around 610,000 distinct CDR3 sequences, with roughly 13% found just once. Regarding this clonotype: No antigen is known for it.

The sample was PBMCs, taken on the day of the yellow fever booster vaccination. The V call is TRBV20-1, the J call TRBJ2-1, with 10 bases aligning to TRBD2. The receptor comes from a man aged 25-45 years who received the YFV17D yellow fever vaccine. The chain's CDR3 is CSAPGTSEYNEQFF. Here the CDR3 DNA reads TGCAGTGCTCCCGGGACTAGCGAATACAATGAGCAGTTCTTC.